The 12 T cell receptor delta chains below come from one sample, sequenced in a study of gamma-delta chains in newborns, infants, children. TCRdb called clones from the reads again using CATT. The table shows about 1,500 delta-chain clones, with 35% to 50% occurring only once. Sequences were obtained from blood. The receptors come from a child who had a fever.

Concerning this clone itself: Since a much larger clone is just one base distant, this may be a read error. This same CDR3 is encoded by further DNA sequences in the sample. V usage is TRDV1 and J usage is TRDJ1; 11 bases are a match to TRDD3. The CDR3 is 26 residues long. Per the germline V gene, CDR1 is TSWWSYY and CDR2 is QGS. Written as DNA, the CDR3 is TGTGCTCTTGGGGTACACCGGGACCTGGCCTTCTCGTACTGGGGGATAAAGTGGGTGTACACCGATAAGCTCATCTTT. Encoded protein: CALGVHRDLAFSYWGIKWVYTDKLIF.

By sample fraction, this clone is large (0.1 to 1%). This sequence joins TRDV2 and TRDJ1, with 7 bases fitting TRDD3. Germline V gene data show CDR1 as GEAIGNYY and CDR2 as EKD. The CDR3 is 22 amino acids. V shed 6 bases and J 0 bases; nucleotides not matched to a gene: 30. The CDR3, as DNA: TGTGCCTGTACACCGCTCAGTTGGTCTGGGGGGTCCGATGAAAGGTACACCGATAAACTCATCTTT. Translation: CACTPLSWSGGSDERYTDKLIF.

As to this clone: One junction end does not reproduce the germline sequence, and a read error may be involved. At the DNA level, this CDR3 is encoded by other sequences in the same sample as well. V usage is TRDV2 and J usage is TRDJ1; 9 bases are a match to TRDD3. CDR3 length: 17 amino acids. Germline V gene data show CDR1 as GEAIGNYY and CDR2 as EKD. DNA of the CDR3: TGTGCCTGTGACTACCTACTGGGGGAGACGTACACCGATAAGCTCATCTTT. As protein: CACDYLLGETYTDKLIF.

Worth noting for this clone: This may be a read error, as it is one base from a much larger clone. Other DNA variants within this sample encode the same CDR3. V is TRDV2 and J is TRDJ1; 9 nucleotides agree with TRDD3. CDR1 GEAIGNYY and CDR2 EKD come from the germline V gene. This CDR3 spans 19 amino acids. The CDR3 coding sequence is TGTGCCTGTGACACCCTCGCCTCCCTACTGGGGGACCACACCGATAAACTTATCTTT. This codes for CACDTLASLLGDHTDKLIF.

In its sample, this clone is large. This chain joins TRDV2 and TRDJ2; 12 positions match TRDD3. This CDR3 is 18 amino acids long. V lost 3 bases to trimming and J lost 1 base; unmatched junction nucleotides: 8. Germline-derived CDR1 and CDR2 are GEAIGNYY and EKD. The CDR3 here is CACDPITGGYILTAQLFF. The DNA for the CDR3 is TGTGCCTGTGACCCAATCACTGGGGGATACATTTTGACAGCACAACTCTTCTTT.

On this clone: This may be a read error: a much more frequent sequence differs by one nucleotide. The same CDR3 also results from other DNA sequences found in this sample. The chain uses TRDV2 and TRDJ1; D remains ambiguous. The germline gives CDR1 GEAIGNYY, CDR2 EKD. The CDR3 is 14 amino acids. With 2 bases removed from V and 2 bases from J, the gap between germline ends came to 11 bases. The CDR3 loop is CACDNLDNTDKLIF. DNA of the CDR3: TGTGCCTGTGACAATCTCGATAATACCGATAAACTCATCTTT.

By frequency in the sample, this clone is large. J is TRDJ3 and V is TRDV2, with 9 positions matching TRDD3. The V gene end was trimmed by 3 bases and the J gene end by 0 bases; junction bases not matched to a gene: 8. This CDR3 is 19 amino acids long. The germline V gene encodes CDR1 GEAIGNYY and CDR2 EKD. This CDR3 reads CACDPVLGESSWDTRQMFF. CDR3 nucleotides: TGTGCCTGTGACCCTGTACTGGGGGAGAGCTCCTGGGACACCCGACAGATGTTTTTC.

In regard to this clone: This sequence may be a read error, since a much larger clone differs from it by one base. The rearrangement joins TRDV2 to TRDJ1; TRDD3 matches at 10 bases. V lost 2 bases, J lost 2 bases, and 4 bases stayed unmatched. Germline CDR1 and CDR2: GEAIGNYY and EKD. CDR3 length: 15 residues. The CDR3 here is CACDSLLGDTDKLIF. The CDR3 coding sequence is TGTGCCTGTGACAGCTTACTGGGGGATACCGATAAACTCATCTTT.

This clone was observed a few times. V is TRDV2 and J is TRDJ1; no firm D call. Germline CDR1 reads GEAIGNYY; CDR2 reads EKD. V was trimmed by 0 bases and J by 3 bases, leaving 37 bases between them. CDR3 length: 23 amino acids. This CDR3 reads CACDTVRSGPPRSPNLTPDKLIF. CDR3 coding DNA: TGTGCCTGTGACACCGTTAGGTCCGGTCCCCCACGATCCCCGAACCTTACCCCCGATAAACTCATCTTT.

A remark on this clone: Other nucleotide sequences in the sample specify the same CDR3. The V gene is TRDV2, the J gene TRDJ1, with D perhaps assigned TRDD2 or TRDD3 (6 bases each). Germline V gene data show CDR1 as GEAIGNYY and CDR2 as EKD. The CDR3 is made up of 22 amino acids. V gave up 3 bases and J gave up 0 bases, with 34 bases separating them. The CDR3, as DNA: TGTGCCTGTGACCGGGTTCCTATAACCCGGGGGACGGAAGGGACTTACACCGATAAACTCATCTTT. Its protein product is CACDRVPITRGTEGTYTDKLIF.

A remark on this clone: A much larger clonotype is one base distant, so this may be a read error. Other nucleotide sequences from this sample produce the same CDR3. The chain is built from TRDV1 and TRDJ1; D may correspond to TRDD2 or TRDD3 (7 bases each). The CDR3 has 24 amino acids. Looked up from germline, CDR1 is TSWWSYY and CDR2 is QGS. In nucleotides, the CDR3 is TGTGCTCTCGGGGAAGTTTTCCTACGTTTTTGGATACGGAGGGATAGAATTTACACCGATAAACTCATCTTT. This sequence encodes CALGEVFLRFWIRRDRIYTDKLIF.

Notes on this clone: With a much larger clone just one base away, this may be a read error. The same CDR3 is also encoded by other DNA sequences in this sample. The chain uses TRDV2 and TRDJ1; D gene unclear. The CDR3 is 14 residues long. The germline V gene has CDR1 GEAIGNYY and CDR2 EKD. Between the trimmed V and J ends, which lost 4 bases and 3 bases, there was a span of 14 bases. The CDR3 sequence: CACDYAVDADKLIF. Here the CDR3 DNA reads TGTGCCTGTGATTACGCGGTGGATGCCGATAAACTCATCTTT.